This T cell receptor beta chain was sequenced for a study of PD-L1 blockade in urothelial cancer. The CDR3 runs to 14 residues. Trimming removed 5 bases from V and 0 bases from J, with 8 bases in between. Germline CDR1 LNHDA, CDR2 SQIVND (reference sequence). The method was immunoSEQ multiplex PCR; TCRdb's version includes in-frame clones alone and lacks a portion of them. The table has 40,000 to 45,000 clones, 85% to 90% seen once. This sequence was found in a woman aged 55-69 years with urothelial cancer. The rearrangement joins TRBV19 to TRBJ1-3; D remains ambiguous. This specimen was PBMCs, taken around atezolizumab (anti-PD-L1) treatment. The CDR3 bases are TGTGCCAGTAGTCACGTGAGCTCTGGAAACACCATATATTTT. Protein product: CASSHVSSGNTIYF.